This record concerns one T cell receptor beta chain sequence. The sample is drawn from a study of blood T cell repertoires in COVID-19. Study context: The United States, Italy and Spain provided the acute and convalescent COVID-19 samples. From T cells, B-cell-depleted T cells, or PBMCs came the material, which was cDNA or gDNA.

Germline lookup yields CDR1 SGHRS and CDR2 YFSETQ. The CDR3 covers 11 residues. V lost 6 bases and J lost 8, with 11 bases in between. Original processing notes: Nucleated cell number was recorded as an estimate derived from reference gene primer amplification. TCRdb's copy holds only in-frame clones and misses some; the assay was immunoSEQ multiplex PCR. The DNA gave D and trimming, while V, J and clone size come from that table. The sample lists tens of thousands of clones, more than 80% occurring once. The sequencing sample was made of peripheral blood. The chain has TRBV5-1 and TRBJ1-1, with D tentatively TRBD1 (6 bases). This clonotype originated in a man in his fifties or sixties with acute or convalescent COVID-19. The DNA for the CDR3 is TGCGCCAGCACACAGGGTACCGAAGCTTTCTTT. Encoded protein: CASTQGTEAFF.